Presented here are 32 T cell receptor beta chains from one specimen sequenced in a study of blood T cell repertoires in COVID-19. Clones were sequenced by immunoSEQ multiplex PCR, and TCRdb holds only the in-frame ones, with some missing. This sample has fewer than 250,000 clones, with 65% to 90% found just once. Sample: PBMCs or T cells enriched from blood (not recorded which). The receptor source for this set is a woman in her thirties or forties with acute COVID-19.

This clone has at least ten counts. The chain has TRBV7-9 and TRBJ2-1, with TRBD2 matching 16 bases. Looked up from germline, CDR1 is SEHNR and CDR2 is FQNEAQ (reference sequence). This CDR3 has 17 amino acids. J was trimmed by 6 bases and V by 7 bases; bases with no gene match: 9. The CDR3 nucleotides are TGTGCCAGCACCTGGGGGACTAGCGGGAGGGCTGGCAATGAGCAGTTCTTC. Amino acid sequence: CASTWGTSGRAGNEQFF. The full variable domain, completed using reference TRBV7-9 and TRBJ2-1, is DTGVSQNPRHKITKRGQNVTFRCDPISEHNRLYWYRQTLGQGPEFLTYFQNEAQLEKSRLLSDRFSAERPKGSFSTLEIQRTEQGDSAMYLCASTWGTSGRAGNEQFFGPGTRLTVL.

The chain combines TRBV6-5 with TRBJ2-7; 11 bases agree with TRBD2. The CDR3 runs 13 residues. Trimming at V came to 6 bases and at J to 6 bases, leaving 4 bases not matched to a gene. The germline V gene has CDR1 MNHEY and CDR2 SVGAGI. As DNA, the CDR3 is TGTGCCAGCAGGATTAGCGGGAGGGGCGAGCAGTACTTC. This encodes CASRISGRGEQYF.

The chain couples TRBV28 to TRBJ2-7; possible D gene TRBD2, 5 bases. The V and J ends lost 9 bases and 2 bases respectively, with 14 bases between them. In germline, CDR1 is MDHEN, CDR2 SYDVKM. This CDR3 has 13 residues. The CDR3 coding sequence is TGTGCCAGTAGAGTAGCGACAACCTACGAGCAGTACTTC. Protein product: CASRVATTYEQYF.

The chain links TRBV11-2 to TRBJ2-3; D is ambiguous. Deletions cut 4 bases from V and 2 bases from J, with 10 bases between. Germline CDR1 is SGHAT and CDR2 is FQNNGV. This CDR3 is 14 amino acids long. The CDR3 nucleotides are TGTGCCAGCAGCTCGCAACTACTCACAGATACGCAGTATTTT. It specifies CASSSQLLTDTQYF.

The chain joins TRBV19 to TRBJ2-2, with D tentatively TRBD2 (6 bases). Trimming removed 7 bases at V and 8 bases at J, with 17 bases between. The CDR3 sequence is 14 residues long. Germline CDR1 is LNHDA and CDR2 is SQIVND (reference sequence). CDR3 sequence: CASTPGLTGGELFF. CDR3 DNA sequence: TGTGCCAGTACCCCGGGACTTACCGGGGGGGAGCTGTTTTTT.

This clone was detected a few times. The CDR3: CASSQGGGTRETQYF. CDR3 in DNA: TGTGCCAGCAGCCAAGGCGGGGGGACTAGAGAGACCCAGTACTTC. The chain has TRBV3-1 (or the pseudogene TRBV3-2) and TRBJ2-5; 8 bases are a match to TRBD2. V shed 1 base and J 4 bases; nucleotides not matched to a gene: 5. Germline CDR1 is LGHDT and CDR2 is YNNKEL (reference sequence). This CDR3 contains 15 residues.

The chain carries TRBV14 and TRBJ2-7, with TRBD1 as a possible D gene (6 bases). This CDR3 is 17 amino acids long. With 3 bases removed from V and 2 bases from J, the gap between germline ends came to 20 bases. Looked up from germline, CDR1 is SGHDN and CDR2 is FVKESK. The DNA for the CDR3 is TGTGCCAGCAGCCAGGATGGTGGACAGAGGCACACCTACGAGCAGTACTTC. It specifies CASSQDGGQRHTYEQYF.

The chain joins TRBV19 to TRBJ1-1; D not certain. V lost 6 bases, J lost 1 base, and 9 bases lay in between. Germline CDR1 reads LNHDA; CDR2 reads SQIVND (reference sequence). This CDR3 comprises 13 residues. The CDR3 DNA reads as TGTGCCAGTAGCCCTGCGGCGAACACTGAAGCTTTCTTT. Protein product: CASSPAANTEAFF.

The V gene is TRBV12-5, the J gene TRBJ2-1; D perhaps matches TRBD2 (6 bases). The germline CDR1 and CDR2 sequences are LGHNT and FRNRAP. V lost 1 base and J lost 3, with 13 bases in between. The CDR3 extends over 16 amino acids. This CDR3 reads CASGLAPRGSYNEQFF. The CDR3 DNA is TGTGCTAGTGGTTTGGCCCCCCGGGGGAGCTACAATGAGCAGTTCTTC. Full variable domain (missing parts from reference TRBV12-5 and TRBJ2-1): DARVTQTPRHKVTEMGQEVTMRCQPILGHNTVFWYRQTMMQGLELLAYFRNRAPLDDSGMPKDRFSAEMPDATLATLKIQPSEPRDSAVYFCASGLAPRGSYNEQFFGPGTRLTVL.

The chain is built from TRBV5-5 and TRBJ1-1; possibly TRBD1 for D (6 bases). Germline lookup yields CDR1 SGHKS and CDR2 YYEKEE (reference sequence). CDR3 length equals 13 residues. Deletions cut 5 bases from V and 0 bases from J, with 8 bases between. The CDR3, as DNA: TGTGCCAGCAGTTCAGGGGTGAACACTGAAGCTTTCTTT. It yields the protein CASSSGVNTEAFF.

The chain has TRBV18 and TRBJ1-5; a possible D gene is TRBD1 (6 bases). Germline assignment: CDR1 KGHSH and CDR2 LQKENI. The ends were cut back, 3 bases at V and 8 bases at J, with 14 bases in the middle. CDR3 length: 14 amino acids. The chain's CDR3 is CASSPIGGREPQHF. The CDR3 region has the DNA TGTGCCAGCTCACCGATCGGGGGGCGGGAGCCCCAGCATTTT.

CDR3 sequence reads: CASSPSSGGRNYGYTF. In nucleotides, the CDR3 is TGTGCCAGCAGTCCTTCTTCGGGAGGGCGCAACTATGGCTACACCTTC. The chain employs TRBV7-9 and TRBJ1-2; D remains ambiguous. V dropped 6 bases and J dropped 2 bases, with 19 bases sitting between them. Germline V gene lookup returns CDR1 SEHNR and CDR2 FQNEAQ (reference sequence). The CDR3 runs 16 residues.

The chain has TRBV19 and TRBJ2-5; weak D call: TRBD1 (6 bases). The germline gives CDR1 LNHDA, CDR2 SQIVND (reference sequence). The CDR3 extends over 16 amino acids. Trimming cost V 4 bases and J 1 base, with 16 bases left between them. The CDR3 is CASSTPRTDRQETQYF. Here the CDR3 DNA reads TGTGCCAGTAGTACTCCGAGGACAGACCGCCAAGAGACCCAGTACTTC.

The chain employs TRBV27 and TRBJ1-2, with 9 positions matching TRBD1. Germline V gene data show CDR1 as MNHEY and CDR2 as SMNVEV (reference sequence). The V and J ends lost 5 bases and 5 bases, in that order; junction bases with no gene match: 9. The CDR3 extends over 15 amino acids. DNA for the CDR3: TGTGCCAGCAGTCCCAGGGGACAGGGAGGTTATGGCTACACCTTC. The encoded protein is CASSPRGQGGYGYTF.

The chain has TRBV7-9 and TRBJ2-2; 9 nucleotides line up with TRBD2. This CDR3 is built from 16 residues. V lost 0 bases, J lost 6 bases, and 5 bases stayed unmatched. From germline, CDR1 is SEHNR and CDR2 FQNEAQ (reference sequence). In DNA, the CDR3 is TGTGCCAGCAGCTTAGCGGGGGGACTAGCACCCGGGGAGCTGTTTTTT. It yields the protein CASSLAGGLAPGELFF.

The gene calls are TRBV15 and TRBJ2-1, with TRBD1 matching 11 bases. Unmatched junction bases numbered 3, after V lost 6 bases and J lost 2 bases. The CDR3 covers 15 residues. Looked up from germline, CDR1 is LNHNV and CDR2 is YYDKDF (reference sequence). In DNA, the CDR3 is TGTGCCACCAGTTCGGGACAGGGGGCCTACAATGAGCAGTTCTTC. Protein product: CATSSGQGAYNEQFF.

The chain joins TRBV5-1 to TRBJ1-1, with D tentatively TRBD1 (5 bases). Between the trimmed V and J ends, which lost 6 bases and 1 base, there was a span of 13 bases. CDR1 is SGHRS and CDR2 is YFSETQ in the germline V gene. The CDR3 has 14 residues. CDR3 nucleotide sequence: TGCGCCAGCAAGCTAACAGGCGGGAACACTGAAGCTTTCTTT. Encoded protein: CASKLTGGNTEAFF.

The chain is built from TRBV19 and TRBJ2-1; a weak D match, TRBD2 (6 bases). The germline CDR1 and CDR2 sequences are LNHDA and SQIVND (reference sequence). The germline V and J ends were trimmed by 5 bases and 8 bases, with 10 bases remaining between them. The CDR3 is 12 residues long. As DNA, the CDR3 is TGTGCCAGTAGTCGGCGGGACTATGAGCAGTTCTTC. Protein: CASSRRDYEQFF.

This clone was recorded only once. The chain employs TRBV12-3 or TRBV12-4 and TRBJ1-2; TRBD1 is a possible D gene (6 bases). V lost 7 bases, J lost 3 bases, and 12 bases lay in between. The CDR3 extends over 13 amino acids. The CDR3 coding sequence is TGTGCCAGCATCAGGGGCCAGCACTATGGCTACACCTTC. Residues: CASIRGQHYGYTF.

The CDR3 bases are TGCGCCAGCAGCTTCGGGGGGAACTATGGCTACACCTTC. Protein sequence: CASSFGGNYGYTF. The genes are TRBV5-1 and TRBJ1-2, with a weak D call TRBD1 (5 bases). CDR3 length: 13 amino acids. CDR1 SGHRS and CDR2 YFSETQ come from the germline V gene. V shed 2 bases and J shed 2 bases, with 7 bases lying between them.

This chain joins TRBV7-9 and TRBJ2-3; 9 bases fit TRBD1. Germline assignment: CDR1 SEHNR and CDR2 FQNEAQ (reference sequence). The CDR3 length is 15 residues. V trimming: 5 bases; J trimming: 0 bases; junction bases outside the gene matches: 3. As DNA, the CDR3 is TGTGCCAGCAGCCACGGACAGGGGAGCACAGATACGCAGTATTTT. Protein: CASSHGQGSTDTQYF.

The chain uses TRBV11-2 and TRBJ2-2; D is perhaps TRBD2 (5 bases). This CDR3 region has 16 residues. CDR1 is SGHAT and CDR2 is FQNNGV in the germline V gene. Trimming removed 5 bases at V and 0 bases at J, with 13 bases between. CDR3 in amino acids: CASSRRPPSNTGELFF. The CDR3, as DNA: TGTGCCAGCAGCCGGAGGCCCCCCTCGAACACCGGGGAGCTGTTTTTT.

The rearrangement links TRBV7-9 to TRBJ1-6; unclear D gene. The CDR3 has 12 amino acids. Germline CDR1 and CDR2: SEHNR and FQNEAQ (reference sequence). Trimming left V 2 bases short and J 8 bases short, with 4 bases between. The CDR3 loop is CASSLSDSPLHF. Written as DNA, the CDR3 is TGTGCCAGCAGCTTAAGCGATTCACCCCTCCACTTT. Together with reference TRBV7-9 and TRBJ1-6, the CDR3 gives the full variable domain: DTGVSQNPRHKITKRGQNVTFRCDPISEHNRLYWYRQTLGQGPEFLTYFQNEAQLEKSRLLSDRFSAERPKGSFSTLEIQRTEQGDSAMYLCASSLSDSPLHFGNGTRLTVT.

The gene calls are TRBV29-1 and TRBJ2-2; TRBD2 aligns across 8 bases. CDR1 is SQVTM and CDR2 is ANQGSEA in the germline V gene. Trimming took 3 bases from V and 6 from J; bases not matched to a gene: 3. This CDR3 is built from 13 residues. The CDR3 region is CSVDGRGAGELFF. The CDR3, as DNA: TGCAGCGTTGACGGGAGGGGGGCCGGGGAGCTGTTTTTT.

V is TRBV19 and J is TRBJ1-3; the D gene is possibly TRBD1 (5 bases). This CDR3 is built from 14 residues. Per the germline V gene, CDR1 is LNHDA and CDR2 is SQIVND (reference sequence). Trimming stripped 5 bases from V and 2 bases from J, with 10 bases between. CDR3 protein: CASSRTGTGNTIYF. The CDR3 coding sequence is TGTGCCAGTAGTCGTACAGGTACTGGAAACACCATATATTTT. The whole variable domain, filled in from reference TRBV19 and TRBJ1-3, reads DGGITQSPKYLFRKEGQNVTLSCEQNLNHDAMYWYRQDPGQGLRLIYYSQIVNDFQKGDIAEGYSVSREKKESFPLTVTSAQKNPTAFYLCASSRTGTGNTIYFGEGSWLTVV.

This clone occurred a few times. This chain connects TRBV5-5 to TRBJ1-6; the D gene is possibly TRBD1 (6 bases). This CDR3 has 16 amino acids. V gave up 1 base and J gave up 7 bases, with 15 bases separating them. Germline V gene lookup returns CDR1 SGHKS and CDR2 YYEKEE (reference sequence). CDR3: CASSLSAGALNSPLHF. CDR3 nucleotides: TGTGCCAGCAGCTTGTCGGCAGGGGCCTTGAATTCACCCCTCCACTTT.

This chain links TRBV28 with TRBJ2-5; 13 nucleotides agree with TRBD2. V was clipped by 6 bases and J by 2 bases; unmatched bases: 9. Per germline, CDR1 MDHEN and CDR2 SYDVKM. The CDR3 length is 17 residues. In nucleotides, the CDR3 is TGTGCCAGCAGACCCCAGCAGGGACTAGCGGGGCAAGAGACCCAGTACTTC. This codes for CASRPQQGLAGQETQYF.

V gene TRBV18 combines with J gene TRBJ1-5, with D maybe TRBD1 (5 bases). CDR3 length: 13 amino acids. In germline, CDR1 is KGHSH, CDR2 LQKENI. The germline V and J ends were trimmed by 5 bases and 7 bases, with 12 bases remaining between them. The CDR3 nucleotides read TGTGCCAGCTCAAAGGGGTCCGGGCAGCCCCAGCATTTT. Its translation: CASSKGSGQPQHF.

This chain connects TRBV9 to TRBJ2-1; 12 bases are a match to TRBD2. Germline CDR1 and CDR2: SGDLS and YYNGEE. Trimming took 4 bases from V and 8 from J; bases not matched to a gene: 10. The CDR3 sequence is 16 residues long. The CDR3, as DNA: TGTGCCAGCAGCACACTAGCGGGAGGCTATAGCGATGAGCAGTTCTTC. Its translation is CASSTLAGGYSDEQFF.

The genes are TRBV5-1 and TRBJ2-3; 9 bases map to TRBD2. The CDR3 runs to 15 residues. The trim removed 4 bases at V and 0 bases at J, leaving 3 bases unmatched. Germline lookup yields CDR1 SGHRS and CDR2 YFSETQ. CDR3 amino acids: CASSPSGTSTDTQYF. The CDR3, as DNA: TGCGCCAGCAGCCCTAGCGGGACTAGCACAGATACGCAGTATTTT.

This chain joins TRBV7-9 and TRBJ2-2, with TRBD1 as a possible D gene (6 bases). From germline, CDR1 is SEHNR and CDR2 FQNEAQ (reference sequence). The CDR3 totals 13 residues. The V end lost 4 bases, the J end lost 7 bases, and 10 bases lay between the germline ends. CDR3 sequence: CASSSQGIGELFF. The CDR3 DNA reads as TGTGCCAGCAGCTCTCAGGGGATCGGGGAGCTGTTTTTT.

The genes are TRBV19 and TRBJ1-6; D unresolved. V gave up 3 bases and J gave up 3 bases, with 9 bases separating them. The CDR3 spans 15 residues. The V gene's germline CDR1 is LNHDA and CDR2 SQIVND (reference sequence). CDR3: CASSISGVYNSPLHF. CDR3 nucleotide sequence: TGTGCCAGTAGTATCTCCGGAGTCTATAATTCACCCCTCCACTTT.